This TCR beta chain was identified in a study of cytomegalovirus exposure and HLA in healthy donors (dated by TCRdb to 2015 to 2018). Regarding the complete study: In an earlier analysis of roughly 500 of the donors, about 270 Gb of sequence data and just under 120 million unique TCR beta sequences from about 180 million T cells were reported. Every repertoire in the discovery cohort had been generated on one and the same sequencing platform. The study was designed to test whether signatures of past pathogen exposure could be identified by cataloging public T cell receptors. Donor age, sex, ethnicity and CMV serostatus were compiled alongside the repertoire data. A later analysis re-analyzed previously published TCR beta repertoires from 500 to 700 donors and added high-resolution HLA genotyping to study TCR occurrence patterns. To predict cytomegalovirus infection status, the study brought together high-throughput TCR immunosequencing, statistical association of individual TCRs with disease status, and machine learning. In addition to the first cohort of about 650 subjects, a separate validation cohort of 130 or so different subjects was used. About 330 gigabases of sequencing data and approximately 92 million unique TCR sequences made up an early release that covered fewer than 650 HLA-typed donors. HLA typing covered class I and class II loci at four-digit resolution. An earlier analysis of several hundred of the donors applied high-throughput TCR beta sequencing to assess whether each TCR beta V gene segment acted as functional or pseudogenic. In a later genetic analysis, genome-wide SNP genotypes for about 55% of the roughly 700 donors were used, and that subset was treated as a discovery cohort. Of the approximately 400 genotyped donors, roughly 85% fell in the genetic ancestry cluster associated with self-reported Caucasian donors. On average, roughly 200,000 unique TCR beta nucleotide sequences were sequenced per donor among about 400 genotyped donors of the cohort, with 15% to 20% of those sequences being non-productive. Because of strong linkage in the cohort, roughly five DR-DQ haplotypes were treated as single units for association and clustering. The number of typed donors differed by locus: 629-630 for A, B, C, DRB1 and DQB1; 500 to 550 for DQA1; 606 for DPA1; and around 490 for DPB1. The later analysis used no new phenotypic data to find candidate immune exposures, relying instead on TCR beta sequences and their occurrence across donors. The T cell repertoires of some 700 subjects were profiled by immunosequencing and related to cytomegalovirus serostatus. Overall study outcomes, separate from this receptor: Several of the top co-occurrence clusters appeared to be linked to parvovirus B19, influenza, CMV and Epstein-Barr virus, according to a later analysis. A cluster of highly shared sequence variants was judged likely to represent a technical artifact of the sequencing pipeline. The authors suggested that the approach could potentially be extended to other disease states and immunological phenotypes. Compared with the 666-donor mean, donors in an Asian-associated ancestry cluster had fewer N-insertions in productive TCRs, according to a later genetic analysis. Linkage disequilibrium might explain the correlated functional status among segregating V segments, but an unknown experimental factor could not be ruled out. A total of fewer than 200 TCR beta chains were listed by the study as associated with cytomegalovirus. Strong co-occurrence of HLA alleles, especially DR and DQ, made assigning TCR associations to individual alleles difficult. In a later analysis, TCR association rates were found to vary across HLA loci, with the most associated TCRs seen for DRB1 alleles and the fewest for HLA-C alleles. Three of the identified cytomegalovirus-associated TCR beta chains were confirmed in vitro to be specific for cytomegalovirus antigens. The classifier was reported to diagnose cytomegalovirus status with high specificity and sensitivity in both the original and validation cohorts. Immune exposure information for the cohort was limited to CMV serostatus. Roughly uniform sequencing depth across donors was assumed in presence/absence analyses, although this assumption may not hold. Because counts were too low, fewer than 20 rarely observed V segments, including chromosome 9 orphons, were excluded from the earlier analysis of 500 to 700 of the donors. Specific HLA alleles were associated with some 15,000 TCR beta sequences at a false discovery rate of 0.05 in a later analysis. A later analysis found that most CMV-associated TCR beta chains appeared HLA-restricted, with HLA associations seemingly driven largely by CMV exposure. While some public TCRs were present in many individuals, most TCR sequences turned up only very rarely across donors. This cohort had only TCR beta chains sequenced, and the lack of alpha or paired-chain data limited which features could be detected. An earlier analysis of around 600 of the donors showed that most TCR beta V segments appeared in productive rearrangements either about 87% or about 30% of the time, which broadly matched IMGT annotations. A further reported finding was that TCR beta sequences accurately predicted the HLA-A and HLA-B alleles for most subjects in the first cohort. Some IMGT-functional V segments, including TRBV6-2 and TRBV6-3, could not be distinguished by the 87-base-pair reads and were therefore excluded. Because HLA typing was missing for some donors at each locus, association tests included only the typed subset. An association between a missense DCLRE1C variant and V-gene and J-gene trimming of TCR beta chains was found in a later genetic analysis and replicated in an independent cohort. In a later analysis, HLA-associated TCR beta chains were found to be more clonally expanded and to have lower generation probabilities than equally common non-associated chains.

The receptor library was made with the immunoSEQ multiplex PCR assay. For the multiplex PCR, a mixture combining 60 forward primers for TCR Vbeta segments and 13 reverse primers for TCR Jbeta segments was used. The CDR3 region of rearranged TCR beta genes was amplified from genomic DNA with a multiplex PCR assay. On the Illumina HiSeq System, the amplified TCR beta libraries were sequenced as 87-base-pair reads. The published analysis was carried out like this. In a later analysis, roughly 80 million unique TCR beta chains were counted across the 650 to 750 repertoires, and roughly 10 million of these chains were shared by at least two donors. To remove PCR and sequencing errors, raw reads were error-corrected and collapsed into unique sequences using a nearest-neighbor algorithm that merged closely related sequences. Alignment of CDR3 sequences to IMGT reference sequences was used to assign V, D and J gene segments. For a sequence to be retained, at least a six-nucleotide match to both a V gene segment and a J gene segment was required. Rearrangements were called productive when the CDR3 lacked stop codons and stayed in frame with V and J; all others were non-productive. CDR3 was defined by IMGT convention, running from the second conserved V-encoded cysteine to the conserved J-encoded phenylalanine. Sequences without an unambiguous match to a single V gene segment were excluded from the earlier analysis of 450 to 650 of the donors. An earlier analysis of fewer than 750 of the donors classified V segments as functional when productive rearrangements were above 56.7% and as segregating when the standard deviation between donors was above 5%. To diagnose cytomegalovirus status from the catalog of TCR beta chain sequences, a statistical classification framework was built. A later analysis assigned V and J genes by comparing TCR nucleotide sequences with IMGT/GENE-DB human TR gene sequences. In a later analysis, CDR3 sequences and most-parsimonious VDJ recombination scenarios were assigned using the TCRdist pipeline. A later analysis defined each TCR beta chain by its CDR3 amino acid sequence plus V-gene family, and excluded reads lacking a unique V-gene family. In a later analysis, around 600 highly shared, low-generation-probability nucleotide sequences were removed to address suspected cross-contamination and a sequencing artifact. In a later analysis, a clonal expansion index for each public chain was calculated from normalized within-repertoire ranks of inferred template counts. In a later analysis, generation probabilities were computed with a VDJ recombination model fitted to out-of-frame rearrangements, and the resulting probabilities were checked against IGoR. A later analysis scored TCR-TCR, TCR-HLA and TCR-CMV co-occurrence with hypergeometric tests, applying a repertoire-size bias correction to TCR pairs. In a later analysis, false discovery rates were estimated by permuting HLA or CMV assignments 20 times. In a later analysis, co-occurring TCRs were grouped with DBSCAN, and TCRdist sequence similarity was added when clustering was performed within HLA-allele-positive subsets. Repertoires with fewer than 30,000 or more than 120,000 public chains were left out of co-occurrence clustering, as were five repertoires with anomalous nucleotide sharing. TCRdb re-hosts the immuneACCESS table, in-frame sequences only. Its copies lack some clones; in the studies checked, an unresolved V gene accounts for under half of them, and the cause for the rest is not known. V and J calls and clone size are given by that table; D and trimming were obtained from the DNA. This sample holds 100,000 or so clones; around 70% were observed only once. Around 1.2% of the sample is held by the ten biggest clonotypes.

Reading from cysteine to phenylalanine, the CDR3 counts 15 amino acids. Just the 45-base CDR3 DNA is kept, in frame starting at base 1. For this chain, trimming is 1 base at the V end and 4 bases at the J end, and the number of junction bases without a gene match is 5. Reading the germline V gene gives CDR1 LGHNA and CDR2 YNFKEQ. The cohort consisted of approximately 690 healthy bone marrow donors. At the time of sampling, all cohort members were nominally healthy, though unrecorded immune exposures were likely present. The donor was CMV seronegative and was included in the group of under 450 seronegative cohort members. Each donor provided a peripheral blood sample, and peripheral blood mononuclear cells were used for TCR beta sequencing. Genomic DNA extraction from the blood cell samples was performed with the Qiagen DNeasy Blood Extraction Kit. As for this clone: No antigen is known for it. It has no much larger one-base neighbor in the sample; base qualities were not kept. Other DNA sequences in this specimen translate into the identical CDR3.

Sequencing used PBMCs. The V and J segments used are TRBV4-2 and TRBJ2-7; 9 bases in the junction line up with TRBD1. The source of this sequence is a man aged 35 to 55 in good health and CMV-seronegative. The DNA is as follows: TGTGCCAGCAGCCAAGGGGGACAGGGACTTTACGAGCAGTACTTC. This encodes CASSQGGQGLYEQYF.